Below, 22 T cell receptor beta chains from the same sample are listed, as sequenced in a study of CD8 T cells in ankylosing spondylitis. Study-level findings and limits: Seven to nine highly homologous variants formed a TCR beta motif that appeared characteristic of ankylosing spondylitis blood.

These TCRs' antigens remain unknown. In TCRdb, the 5' RACE reads were re-called with MiXCR into one record per CDR3 protein. The data contain about 420,000 distinct CDR3 sequences, about 22% of them singletons. Sequencing input: blood, either unsorted or a sorted T cell fraction (not recorded which). Source of these receptors: a male donor with ankylosing spondylitis.

This rearrangement joins TRBV15 to TRBJ2-1; D unresolved. Trimming removed 1 base from V and 0 bases from J, with 13 bases in between. The CDR3 consists of 17 residues. Per germline, CDR1 LNHNV and CDR2 YYDKDF (reference sequence). This CDR3 reads CATSRAPVVSSYNEQFF. The CDR3 nucleotides read TGTGCCACCAGCAGAGCCCCAGTTGTTAGCTCCTACAATGAGCAGTTCTTC.

CDR3 protein: CASSVVLATSGELFF. The DNA of the CDR3 is TGTGCCAGCAGTGTAGTACTAGCGACGTCCGGGGAGCTGTTTTTT. V usage is TRBV2 and J usage is TRBJ2-2; 7 nucleotides align to TRBD2. The CDR3 has 15 residues. Germline CDR1 SNHLY, CDR2 FYNNEI. V lost 4 bases and J lost 6; bases outside the gene matches: 8.

This clonotype has a handful of counts. V and J are TRBV7-3 and TRBJ2-1; TRBD2 matches 10 bases. CDR3 size: 14 residues. In germline, CDR1 is SGHTA, CDR2 FQGTGA. Unmatched junction bases numbered 2, after V lost 3 bases and J lost 6 bases. This CDR3 reads CASSLRTSGNEQFF. The CDR3 coding sequence is TGTGCCAGCAGCTTGAGGACTAGCGGCAATGAGCAGTTCTTC.

This clonotype has only a few counts. The genes are TRBV3-1 and TRBJ1-3, with 9 bases that match TRBD1. The CDR3 covers 12 residues. Germline values: CDR1 LGHDT, CDR2 YNNKEL (reference sequence). V lost 8 bases to trimming and J lost 7 bases; unmatched junction nucleotides: 3. CDR3 DNA sequence: TGTGCCAGCGGTACAGGGGGCAACACCATATATTTT. It codes for CASGTGGNTIYF.

This clonotype was seen ten or more times. V and J are TRBV18 and TRBJ2-5; D may be TRBD2 (6 bases). Germline loops: CDR1 KGHSH, CDR2 LQKENI. V lost 8 bases to trimming and J lost 5 bases, with 18 bases between them. CDR3 length equals 14 residues. DNA of the CDR3: TGTGCCAGCAGTCCACCTGGCCGGGGGGAGACCCAGTACTTC. Its translation: CASSPPGRGETQYF.

This clonotype was counted between two and nine times. The chain uses TRBV7-9 and TRBJ1-4, with 8 positions matching TRBD1. The CDR3 totals 14 residues. The junction had 6 bases not matched to a gene; V was cut back by 4 bases and J by 8 bases. Germline loops: CDR1 SEHNR, CDR2 FQNEAQ (reference sequence). The CDR3 loop reads CASSSGQGREKLFF. CDR3 in DNA: TGTGCCAGCAGCTCCGGACAGGGACGAGAAAAACTGTTTTTT.

The V and J genes are TRBV18 and TRBJ2-3; either TRBD1 or TRBD2 may supply D (6 bases each). Trimming left V 2 bases short and J 10 bases short, with 13 bases between. CDR3 length: 13 amino acids. CDR1 and CDR2 from the germline V gene are KGHSH and LQKENI. The CDR3 sequence: CASSPGGQAAQYF. CDR3 DNA: TGTGCCAGCTCACCAGGGGGGCAAGCGGCGCAGTATTTT.

This clonotype has just a few counts. The chain carries TRBV5-1 and TRBJ2-5; D may be TRBD1 (7 bases). CDR3 length: 14 amino acids. Trimming took off 2 bases at V and 5 bases at J, with 13 bases between the two ends. Germline V lookup: CDR1 SGHRS, CDR2 YFSETQ. CDR3 sequence reads: CASSLQGRRETQYF. In DNA, the CDR3 is TGCGCCAGCAGCTTACAGGGGAGGAGGGAGACCCAGTACTTC.

The chain is built from TRBV2 and TRBJ2-1; D is undetermined. CDR3 length: 16 residues. Germline V gives CDR1 SNHLY, CDR2 FYNNEI. V was trimmed by 5 bases and J by 1 base, leaving 15 bases between them. DNA of the CDR3: TGTGCCAGCAGTCCACCGCGGACCGGGTCCTACAATGAGCAGTTCTTC. Protein product: CASSPPRTGSYNEQFF.

This clonotype has only a few counts. The CDR3 protein is CASSLTAPRPQHF. The CDR3, as DNA: TGTGCCAGCAGTTTAACAGCCCCGCGGCCCCAGCATTTT. The genes are TRBV12-3 or TRBV12-4 and TRBJ1-5; D call uncertain. The CDR3 length is 13 residues. With 2 bases removed from V and 9 bases from J, the gap between germline ends came to 11 bases.

This clonotype was picked up a small number of times. This rearrangement joins TRBV5-1 to TRBJ1-6, with 7 bases fitting TRBD1. CDR3 length: 19 amino acids. Per the germline V gene, CDR1 is SGHRS and CDR2 is YFSETQ. Trimming at V came to 2 bases and at J to 5 bases, leaving 16 bases not matched to a gene. The CDR3 sequence: CASSLAEGAADRDNSPLHF. DNA for the CDR3: TGCGCCAGCAGCTTAGCAGAAGGAGCCGCCGACAGGGATAATTCACCCCTCCACTTT.

This clonotype was seen a few times. The chain combines TRBV6-1 with TRBJ2-1; the D gene is possibly TRBD2 (5 bases). Per the germline V gene, CDR1 is MNHNS and CDR2 is SASEGT. V gave up 6 bases and J gave up 4 bases, with 13 bases separating them. The CDR3 has 14 residues. CDR3 sequence (DNA): TGTGCCAGCAGCCGTGGGAGCGATTACAATGAGCAGTTCTTC. Translated, it gives CASSRGSDYNEQFF.

The V call is TRBV12-1, the J call TRBJ2-1. TRBV12-1 is flagged as a pseudogene. The CDR3 extends over 16 amino acids. CDR3 in amino acids: CASSFRSGGSYNEQFF. DNA of the CDR3: TGTGCCAGCAGCTTTCGCAGCGGGGGCTCCTACAATGAGCAGTTCTTC.

This chain links TRBV29-1 with TRBJ2-5; D ambiguous. The CDR3 sequence is 11 residues long. V gave up 7 bases and J gave up 3 bases, with 9 bases separating them. Germline V gives CDR1 SQVTM, CDR2 ANQGSEA. CDR3 coding DNA: TGCAGCGCCGCCCCAGAAGAGACCCAGTACTTC. Translation gives CSAAPEETQYF.

The chain joins TRBV7-3 to TRBJ2-1, with D possibly being TRBD1 (6 bases). Trimming cost V 5 bases and J 7 bases, with 18 bases left between them. Germline CDR1 SGHTA, CDR2 FQGTGA. This CDR3 has 15 amino acids. The CDR3 loop is CASSTHDRLGNEQFF. The DNA of the CDR3 is TGTGCCAGCAGCACTCACGACAGGTTGGGGAATGAGCAGTTCTTC.

This clonotype was detected a few times. This sequence joins TRBV5-1 and TRBJ2-7; possibly TRBD1 or TRBD2 for D (6 bases each). Germline lookup yields CDR1 SGHRS and CDR2 YFSETQ. The CDR3 runs 15 residues. The V and J ends lost 0 bases and 2 bases respectively, with 12 bases between them. Here the CDR3 reads CASSLGSGGPYEQYF. CDR3 nucleotide sequence: TGCGCCAGCAGCTTGGGTTCCGGGGGCCCCTACGAGCAGTACTTC.

This clonotype was counted between two and nine times. The rearrangement uses TRBV29-1 and TRBJ2-7; 9 bases map to TRBD1. Trimming took 6 bases from V and 4 from J; bases not matched to a gene: 10. Germline V gene sequence: CDR1 SQVTM, CDR2 ANQGSEA. This CDR3 region has 14 residues. Here the CDR3 reads CSVGKTGGRYEQYF. In nucleotides, the CDR3 is TGCAGCGTAGGCAAGACAGGGGGAAGGTACGAGCAGTACTTC.

The chain joins TRBV24-1 to TRBJ2-1; perhaps TRBD1 as D (6 bases). This CDR3 is built from 16 residues. CDR1 KGHDR and CDR2 SFDVKD come from the germline V gene. V lost 4 bases and J 3 bases, leaving 15 bases between the germline ends. CDR3 in amino acids: CATSDQDRRHYNEQFF. In DNA, the CDR3 is TGTGCCACCAGTGACCAAGACAGGAGACACTACAATGAGCAGTTCTTC.

The chain has TRBV6-1 and TRBJ2-3; tentatively, D is TRBD1 (6 bases). Germline values: CDR1 MNHNS, CDR2 SASEGT. Trimming pared 6 bases from V and 6 bases from J, leaving 16 bases between. This CDR3 is built from 14 residues. The chain's CDR3 is CASRPRTDRDTQYF. The CDR3 DNA reads TGTGCCAGCAGACCCCGGACAGACCGGGATACGCAGTATTTT.

A few counts support this clonotype. The chain uses TRBV11-3 and TRBJ1-3; D is uncertain. From germline, CDR1 is SGHNT and CDR2 YENEEA. The CDR3 is 14 residues long. Trimming took 7 bases from V and 4 from J, leaving 14 bases between them. CDR3 in amino acids: CASTTGSYGNTIYF. Written as DNA, the CDR3 is TGTGCCAGCACAACGGGGTCGTACGGAAACACCATATATTTT. Looking up the rest from reference TRBV11-3 and TRBJ1-3 gives the full variable domain: EAGVVQSPRYKIIEKKQPVAFWCNPISGHNTLYWYLQNLGQGPELLIRYENEEAVDDSQLPKDRFSAERLKGVDSTLKIQPAELGDSAVYLCASTTGSYGNTIYFGEGSWLTVV.

This clonotype was seen a single time. The V gene is TRBV9, the J gene TRBJ1-2, with D possibly matching TRBD1 (5 bases). This CDR3 is 16 amino acids long. V lost 3 bases to trimming and J lost 2 bases, with 17 bases between them. Germline V gene sequence: CDR1 SGDLS, CDR2 YYNGEE. Here the CDR3 reads CASSGPQGLQNYGYTF. The CDR3 DNA is TGTGCCAGCAGCGGACCTCAGGGCTTACAAAACTATGGCTACACCTTC.

V is TRBV25-1 and J is TRBJ2-7; 7 positions agree with TRBD1. The CDR3 is made up of 15 amino acids. The junction had 7 bases not matched to a gene; V was cut back by 3 bases and J by 2 bases. CDR1 MGHDK and CDR2 SYGVNS come from the germline V gene. The CDR3 loop reads CASSDPGTATYEQYF. CDR3 DNA: TGTGCCAGCAGTGACCCCGGGACAGCGACCTACGAGCAGTACTTC.